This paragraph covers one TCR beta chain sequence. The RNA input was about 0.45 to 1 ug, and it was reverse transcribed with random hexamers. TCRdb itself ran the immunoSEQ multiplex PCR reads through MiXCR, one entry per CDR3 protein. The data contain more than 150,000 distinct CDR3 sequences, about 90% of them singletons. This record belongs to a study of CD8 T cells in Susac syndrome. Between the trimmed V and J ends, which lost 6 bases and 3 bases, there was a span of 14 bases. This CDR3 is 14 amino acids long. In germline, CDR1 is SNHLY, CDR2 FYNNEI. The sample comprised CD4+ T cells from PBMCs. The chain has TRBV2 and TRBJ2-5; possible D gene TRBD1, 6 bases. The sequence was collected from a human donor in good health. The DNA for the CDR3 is TGTGCCAGCAGCCTATTGACAGGTGAAGAGACCCAGTACTTC. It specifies CASSLLTGEETQYF. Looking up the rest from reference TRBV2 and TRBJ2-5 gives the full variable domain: EPEVTQTPSHQVTQMGQEVILRCVPISNHLYFYWYRQILGQKVEFLVSFYNNEISEKSEIFDDQFSVERPDGSNFTLKIRSTKLEDSAMYFCASSLLTGEETQYFGPGTRLLVL.